This TCR beta chain was sequenced for a study of type 1 regulatory T cells. Study overall: T-allo10 is an in vitro-generated, Tr1-enriched CD4 T cell product specific for alloantigen.

A remark on this clonotype: Its specificity is not known.

TCRdb recomputed calls from the reads with MiXCR, one row per CDR3 protein. Among about 42,000 distinct CDR3 sequences listed, roughly an eighth were seen once. Whole-study findings and limits: Tr1 cells had a more restricted TCR repertoire than non-Tr1 cells.

Looked up from germline, CDR1 is ENHRY and CDR2 is SYGVKD. The CDR3 is 12 amino acids. The V end lost 11 bases, the J end lost 7 bases, and 15 bases lay between the germline ends. This sequence was found in a human donor in good health. The chain joins TRBV10-3 to TRBJ1-3; D is unclear. Sequenced input: cultured non-Tr1 T cells, either the whole culture or a sorted T cell fraction (not recorded which). The CDR3 region has the DNA TGTGCCCCCAAGGGCAGTGAGAACACCATATATTTT. Its protein is CAPKGSENTIYF.